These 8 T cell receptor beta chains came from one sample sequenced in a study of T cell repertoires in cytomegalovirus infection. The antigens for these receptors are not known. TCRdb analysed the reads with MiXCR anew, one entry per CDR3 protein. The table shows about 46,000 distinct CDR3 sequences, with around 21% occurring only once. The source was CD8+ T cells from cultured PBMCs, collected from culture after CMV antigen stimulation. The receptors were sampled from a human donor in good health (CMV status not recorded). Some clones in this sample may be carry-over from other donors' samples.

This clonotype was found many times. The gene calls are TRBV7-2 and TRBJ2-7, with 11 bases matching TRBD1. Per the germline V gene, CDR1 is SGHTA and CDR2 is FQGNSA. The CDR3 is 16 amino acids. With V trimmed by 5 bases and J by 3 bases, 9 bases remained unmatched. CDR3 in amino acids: CASSRAGTGGVYEQYF. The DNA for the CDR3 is TGTGCCAGCAGCCGCGCCGGGACAGGGGGGGTCTACGAGCAGTACTTC.

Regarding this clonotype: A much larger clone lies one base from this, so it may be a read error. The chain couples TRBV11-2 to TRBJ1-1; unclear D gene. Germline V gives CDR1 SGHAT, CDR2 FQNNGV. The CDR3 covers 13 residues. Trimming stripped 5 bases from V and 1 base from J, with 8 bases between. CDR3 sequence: CASSPDGNTEAFF. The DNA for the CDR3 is TGTGCCAGCAGCCCCGATGGGAACACTGAAGCTTTCTTT.

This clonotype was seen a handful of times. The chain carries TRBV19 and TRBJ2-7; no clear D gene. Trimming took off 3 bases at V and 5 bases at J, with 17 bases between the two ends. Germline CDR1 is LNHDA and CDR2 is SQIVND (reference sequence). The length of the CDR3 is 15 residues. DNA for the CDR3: TGTGCCAGTAGTATCGGGCAGGATCGCACCCACGAGCAGTACTTC. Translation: CASSIGQDRTHEQYF.

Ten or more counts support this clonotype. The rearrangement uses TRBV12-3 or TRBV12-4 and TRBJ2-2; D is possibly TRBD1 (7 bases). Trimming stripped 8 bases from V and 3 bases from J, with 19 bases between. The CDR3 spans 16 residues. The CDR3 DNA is TGTGCCAGCTCCACCTCCAGGGGGGCTGACACCGGGGAGCTGTTTTTT. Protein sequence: CASSTSRGADTGELFF.

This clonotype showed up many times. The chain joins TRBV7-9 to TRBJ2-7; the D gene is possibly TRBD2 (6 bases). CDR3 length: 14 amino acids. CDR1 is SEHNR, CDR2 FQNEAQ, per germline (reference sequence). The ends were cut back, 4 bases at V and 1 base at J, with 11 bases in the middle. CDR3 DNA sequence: TGTGCCAGCAGCTCCCTTGGGGGGTCCTACGAGCAGTACTTC. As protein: CASSSLGGSYEQYF.

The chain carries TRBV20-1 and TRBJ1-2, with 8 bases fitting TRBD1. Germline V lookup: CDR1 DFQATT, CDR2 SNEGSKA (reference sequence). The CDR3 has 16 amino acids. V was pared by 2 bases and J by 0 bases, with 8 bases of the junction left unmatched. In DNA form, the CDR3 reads TGCAGTGCTAGAAAAGCCAGGGGGCCTGCTAACTATGGCTACACCTTC. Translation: CSARKARGPANYGYTF.

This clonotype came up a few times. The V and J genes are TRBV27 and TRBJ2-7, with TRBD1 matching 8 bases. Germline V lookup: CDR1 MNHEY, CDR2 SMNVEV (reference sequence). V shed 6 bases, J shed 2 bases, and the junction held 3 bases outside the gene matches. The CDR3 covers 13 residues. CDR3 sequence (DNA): TGTGCCAGCAGATGGACAGGGACCTACGAGCAGTACTTC. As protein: CASRWTGTYEQYF.

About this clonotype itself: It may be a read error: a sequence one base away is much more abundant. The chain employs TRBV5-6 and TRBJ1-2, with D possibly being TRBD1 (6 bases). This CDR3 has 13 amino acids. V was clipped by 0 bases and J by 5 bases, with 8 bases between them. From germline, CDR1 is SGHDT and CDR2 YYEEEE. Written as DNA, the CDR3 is TGTGCCAGCAGCTTGGACAGGGTTTATGGCTACACCTTC. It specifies CASSLDRVYGYTF.